The entry below describes one T cell receptor (beta chain). Its target is unknown. Germline CDR1 and CDR2: SGHTA and FQGNSA. This CDR3 is built from 13 residues. V lost 0 bases and J lost 8, with 9 bases in between. The sample belongs to a study of cytomegalovirus exposure and HLA in healthy donors. Study-level findings and limits: There were some V segments, including TRBV6-2 and TRBV6-3, excluded as indistinguishable.

Researchers ran the PCR with 60 Vbeta and 13 Jbeta primers. Clones were read by immunoSEQ multiplex PCR, and TCRdb kept only the in-frame ones, dropping some. The sample lists about 190,000 clones; around 83% were seen once. Specimen: PBMCs. This chain uses TRBV7-2 with TRBJ2-3; D might be TRBD2 (6 bases). This receptor was identified in a man aged 40-55 years in good health and CMV-seropositive. The CDR3 protein is CASSLASEGTQYF. The CDR3 coding sequence is TGTGCCAGCAGCTTAGCTTCGGAGGGTACGCAGTATTTT.